A single sample is the source of the 2 T cell receptor beta chains below, sequenced in a study of blood T cell repertoires in COVID-19. The repertoire was sequenced with immunoSEQ multiplex PCR; TCRdb's copy has only in-frame clones and lacks some. This sample yields approximately 320,000 clones, of which 87% are seen a single time; around 9.3% belongs to the top ten. Sequences were obtained from PBMCs or T cells enriched from blood (not recorded which). All receptors come from a woman aged 18-29 years who had recovered from COVID-19.

This chain links TRBV5-1 with TRBJ2-3; D is possibly TRBD2 (5 bases). Trimming removed 4 bases from V and 0 bases from J, with 18 bases in between. From germline, CDR1 is SGHRS and CDR2 YFSETQ. This CDR3 contains 17 residues. The CDR3 coding sequence is TGCGCCAGCAGCCTGACCCTAGCTGGTGCTAGCACAGATACGCAGTATTTT. Its protein is CASSLTLAGASTDTQYF.

The chain employs TRBV10-3 and TRBJ2-5; TRBD1 might be the D (6 bases). V gave up 3 bases and J gave up 1 base, with 15 bases separating them. CDR3 size: 16 residues. Germline assignment: CDR1 ENHRY and CDR2 SYGVKD. The CDR3 DNA reads TGTGCCATCAGTGACCCAGGACAGCCTCCCCAAGAGACCCAGTACTTC. This gives the protein CAISDPGQPPQETQYF.